This section outlines one TCR beta chain sequence together with its context. Its antigen is unidentified. The V and J ends lost 2 bases and 3 bases respectively, with 10 bases between them. CDR1 and CDR2 from the germline V gene are MNHNY and SVGAGI (reference sequence). The CDR3 has 14 amino acids. Repertoires were generated with immunoSEQ multiplex PCR, while TCRdb's copy carries only in-frame clones and drops some. The table includes around 94,000 clones, approximately 84% detected once. The data derive from a study of T cell responses to AZD1222 COVID-19 vaccine. Broader study findings: Only five or six individuals given AZD1222 were seropositive at baseline. Only after the peak T cell response were repertoires sampled. Clonal diversity was possibly underestimated; the donors were predominantly white British and more often female.

The chain links TRBV6-6 to TRBJ1-2; D perhaps matches TRBD1 (5 bases). The receptor's source is an adult in good health. The specimen comprised peripheral blood, sampled on day 0 of AZD1222 vaccination. The CDR3, as DNA: TGTGCCAGCAGTTACGTAGGCAGGGACTATGGCTACACCTTC. Translation: CASSYVGRDYGYTF.